One and the same sample provided the 26 T cell receptor beta chains below, sequenced in a study of blood T cell repertoires in COVID-19. Some clones are missing from TCRdb's copy, which holds only in-frame ones; the method was immunoSEQ multiplex PCR. The data contain about 250,000 clones, under 85% of them singletons. Sequencing was performed on peripheral blood. The receptors stem from a human donor with COVID-19, enrolled during active disease. The donor label of this sample is uncertain.

The gene calls are TRBV29-1 and TRBJ2-3, with TRBD2 matching over 8 bases. The CDR3 extends over 17 amino acids. J lost 6 bases, V lost 3 bases, and 17 bases had no gene match. Per germline, CDR1 SQVTM and CDR2 ANQGSEA. CDR3 nucleotides: TGCAGCGTTGATTTGGGGGCTAGCGGGCTCAGTGGGGATACGCAGTATTTT. Its protein is CSVDLGASGLSGDTQYF.

This clone was detected a few times. The chain couples TRBV5-4 to TRBJ2-7; TRBD1 matches 8 bases. J lost 5 bases, V lost 1 base, and 11 bases had no gene match. Germline lookup yields CDR1 SGHNT and CDR2 YYREEE (reference sequence). The CDR3 runs to 16 residues. This CDR3 is CASSLRGQGALDEQYF. CDR3 bases: TGTGCCAGCAGCTTGAGGGGGCAGGGGGCGCTGGACGAGCAGTACTTC.

V and J are TRBV5-1 and TRBJ2-3; the match to TRBD2 covers 8 bases. Germline assignment: CDR1 SGHRS and CDR2 YFSETQ. The CDR3 runs 16 residues. The J segment lost 0 bases and the V segment lost 0 bases, leaving 3 bases of the junction unmatched. The CDR3 is CASSLVTSESTDTQYF. As DNA, the CDR3 is TGCGCCAGCAGCTTGGTGACTAGCGAAAGCACAGATACGCAGTATTTT.

V and J are TRBV30 and TRBJ2-1; 11 bases match TRBD2. Germline trimming cut 1 base from V and 6 bases from J; bases unmatched to any gene: 14. This CDR3 region has 18 residues. Germline V CDR1 and CDR2: GTSNPN, SVGIG (reference sequence). Written as DNA, the CDR3 is TGTGCCTGGAGTGCCCTCCCACTAGCGGGAGAAGAGGGCAATGAGCAGTTCTTC. As protein: CAWSALPLAGEEGNEQFF.

The rearrangement uses TRBV3-1 (or the pseudogene TRBV3-2) and TRBJ2-2; D not resolved. V was pared by 6 bases and J by 1 base, with 9 bases between. The CDR3 extends over 14 amino acids. Germline lookup yields CDR1 LGHDT and CDR2 YNNKEL (reference sequence). The CDR3 bases are TGTGCCAGCAGTGCAGGATGGAACACCGGGGAGCTGTTTTTT. Translating gives CASSAGWNTGELFF.

The rearrangement links TRBV5-4 to TRBJ2-1; 10 bases line up with TRBD2. Germline V gene sequence: CDR1 SGHNT, CDR2 YYREEE (reference sequence). The CDR3 sequence is 15 residues long. Trimming took 4 bases from V and 5 from J; bases not matched to a gene: 6. The CDR3 loop is CASSPALAGNNEQFF. The CDR3 nucleotides are TGTGCCAGCAGCCCCGCACTAGCGGGGAACAATGAGCAGTTCTTC.

The rearrangement uses TRBV19 and TRBJ1-6, with 12 bases aligning to TRBD1. The trim removed 6 bases at V and 10 bases at J, leaving 7 bases unmatched. The CDR3 is 15 residues long. CDR1 and CDR2 from the germline V gene are LNHDA and SQIVND (reference sequence). The CDR3 reads CASSSGQGARSPLHF. The CDR3 nucleotides are TGTGCCAGTAGCTCGGGACAGGGGGCGCGCTCACCCCTCCACTTT. Filled out from reference TRBV19 and TRBJ1-6, the complete variable domain reads DGGITQSPKYLFRKEGQNVTLSCEQNLNHDAMYWYRQDPGQGLRLIYYSQIVNDFQKGDIAEGYSVSREKKESFPLTVTSAQKNPTAFYLCASSSGQGARSPLHFGNGTRLTVT.

This rearrangement joins TRBV15 to TRBJ2-7; 12 bases map to TRBD2. The V gene's germline CDR1 is LNHNV and CDR2 YYDKDF (reference sequence). V gave up 3 bases and J gave up 0 bases; unmatched junction bases: 6. CDR3 size: 17 residues. DNA for the CDR3: TGTGCCACCAGCAGGGCCAGGACTAGCGGGATCTCCTACGAGCAGTACTTC. Translating it yields CATSRARTSGISYEQYF.

The chain combines TRBV27 with TRBJ1-1; D is undetermined. Germline V CDR1 and CDR2: MNHEY, SMNVEV (reference sequence). V shed 6 bases and J shed 1 base, with 12 bases lying between them. The CDR3 runs 14 residues. CDR3 sequence (DNA): TGTGCCAGCAGACCCCAGGTGGCGAACACTGAAGCTTTCTTT. As protein: CASRPQVANTEAFF.

This clone was observed a handful of times. The CDR3 loop reads CASSPEGTGGLYGYTF. In nucleotides, the CDR3 is TGTGCCAGCAGCCCTGAAGGGACAGGGGGCCTCTATGGCTACACCTTC. This chain joins TRBV4-2 and TRBJ1-2; 12 bases map to TRBD1. J lost 4 bases, V lost 4 bases, and 7 bases had no gene match. The CDR3 contains 16 residues. CDR1 and CDR2 from the germline V gene are LGHNA and YNFKEQ.

Written as DNA, the CDR3 is TGTGCCAGCACCAGGGGCCCCGAGACAGATACGCAGTATTTT. Translated: CASTRGPETDTQYF. The gene calls are TRBV9 and TRBJ2-3, with TRBD1 as a possible D gene (6 bases). Germline CDR1 is SGDLS and CDR2 is YYNGEE. The CDR3 consists of 14 residues. V gave up 6 bases and J gave up 3 bases, with 14 bases separating them.

The rearrangement links TRBV6-5 to TRBJ2-7, with 8 bases identical to TRBD2. Looked up from germline, CDR1 is MNHEY and CDR2 is SVGAGI. CDR3 length equals 12 residues. V dropped 10 bases and J dropped 2; count of bases not matched to a gene: 4. The CDR3 bases are TGTGCCACGGGGGGGGTTACCTACGAGCAGTACTTC. Protein: CATGGVTYEQYF.

The V gene is TRBV5-1, the J gene TRBJ2-7; the match to TRBD2 covers 8 bases. The CDR3 runs to 16 residues. After removal of 4 bases from V and 0 bases from J, the junction contained 9 bases not matched to a gene. CDR1 SGHRS and CDR2 YFSETQ come from the germline V gene. DNA of the CDR3: TGCGCCAGCAGCCTGACGGGAGGGATAAGCTCCTACGAGCAGTACTTC. The encoded protein is CASSLTGGISSYEQYF.

The chain recombines TRBV30 with TRBJ1-2; D may be TRBD1 (6 bases). Trimming cost V 0 bases and J 4 bases, with 15 bases left between them. The CDR3 contains 15 residues. From germline, CDR1 is GTSNPN and CDR2 SVGIG (reference sequence). The CDR3 coding sequence is TGTGCCTGGAGTGTTGGGCAGGGGAGCGGCTATGGCTACACCTTC. This gives the protein CAWSVGQGSGYGYTF.

The chain carries TRBV7-2 and TRBJ2-1, with TRBD2 identical over 10 bases. V shed 3 bases, J shed 0 bases, and the junction held 11 bases outside the gene matches. The CDR3 is made up of 19 amino acids. The germline V gene encodes CDR1 SGHTA and CDR2 FQGNSA. CDR3 residues: CASSFGASGRGSSYNEQFF. The CDR3 DNA reads as TGTGCCAGCAGCTTTGGGGCTAGCGGGAGAGGGAGCTCCTACAATGAGCAGTTCTTC.

V is TRBV7-9 and J is TRBJ1-3; 10 bases line up with TRBD1. Germline V gene lookup returns CDR1 SEHNR and CDR2 FQNEAQ (reference sequence). This CDR3 comprises 14 residues. Trimming removed 6 bases from V and 2 bases from J; junction bases left unmatched: 1. The CDR3 sequence is CASRGQGAGNTIYF. The CDR3 DNA sequence: TGTGCCAGCAGAGGACAGGGGGCTGGAAACACCATATATTTT.

The chain recombines TRBV6-1 with TRBJ2-3, with D hard to call. The CDR3 length is 15 residues. Germline lookup yields CDR1 MNHNS and CDR2 SASEGT. Trimming pared 1 base from V and 1 base from J, leaving 9 bases between. The CDR3 spells CASSEGSARTDTQYF. Written as DNA, the CDR3 is TGTGCCAGCAGTGAAGGAAGCGCTCGCACAGATACGCAGTATTTT.

This chain connects TRBV20-1 to TRBJ1-5, with D perhaps matching TRBD1 (5 bases). V lost 3 bases and J 2 bases, leaving 14 bases between the germline ends. The CDR3 totals 15 residues. Germline assignment: CDR1 DFQATT and CDR2 SNEGSKA (reference sequence). As DNA, the CDR3 is TGCAGTGCTAGTATCTCTGGCAGGGGCAATCAGCCCCAGCATTTT. It is translated as CSASISGRGNQPQHF.

V usage is TRBV6-2 or TRBV6-3 and J usage is TRBJ1-1, with D perhaps TRBD1 (6 bases). This CDR3 has 14 amino acids. Germline-derived CDR1 and CDR2 are MNHEY and SVGEGT. V was cut by 6 bases and J by 1 base, with 12 bases left in between. CDR3 sequence: CASSSQGSNTEAFF. The CDR3 bases are TGTGCCAGCAGCTCACAGGGTTCGAACACTGAAGCTTTCTTT.

The rearrangement joins TRBV5-1 to TRBJ2-2; 8 bases match TRBD2. There are 16 residues in the CDR3. Trimming removed 5 bases from V and 4 bases from J; junction bases left unmatched: 10. Germline lookup yields CDR1 SGHRS and CDR2 YFSETQ. CDR3 sequence: CASSWISGDPTGELFF. The DNA of the CDR3 is TGCGCCAGCAGTTGGATTAGCGGGGATCCCACCGGGGAGCTGTTTTTT. Combining the CDR3 with reference TRBV5-1 and TRBJ2-2 gives the whole variable domain KAGVTQTPRYLIKTRGQQVTLSCSPISGHRSVSWYQQTPGQGLQFLFEYFSETQRNKGNFPGRFSGRQFSNSRSEMNVSTLELGDSALYLCASSWISGDPTGELFFGEGSRLTVL.

The chain joins TRBV6-2 or TRBV6-3 to TRBJ2-2, with 10 positions matching TRBD2. Per germline, CDR1 MNHEY and CDR2 SVGEGT. This CDR3 spans 16 amino acids. J gave up 3 bases and V 2 bases, and 3 bases lay outside the gene matches. The CDR3 DNA reads TGTGCCAGCAGTTACACTAGCGGGGTCGACACCGGGGAGCTGTTTTTT. As protein: CASSYTSGVDTGELFF.

The chain links TRBV14 to TRBJ1-3; D uncertain. The germline V gene encodes CDR1 SGHDN and CDR2 FVKESK. Trimming shortened V by 2 bases and J by 1 base, and 6 bases separated the two germline ends. This CDR3 has 14 residues. The CDR3 protein is CASSQRRSGNTIYF. CDR3 coding DNA: TGTGCCAGCAGCCAACGCAGATCTGGAAACACCATATATTTT.

The chain uses TRBV18 and TRBJ1-4; maybe TRBD1 (5 bases). This CDR3 spans 18 amino acids. Trimming shortened V by 3 bases and J by 0 bases, and 17 bases separated the two germline ends. The germline CDR1 and CDR2 sequences are KGHSH and LQKENI. As DNA, the CDR3 is TGTGCCAGCTCACCCCGGAGTAATAGGGGCGCAACTAATGAAAAACTGTTTTTT. This gives the protein CASSPRSNRGATNEKLFF. Variable domain in full (rest from reference TRBV18 and TRBJ1-4): NAGVMQNPRHLVRRRGQEARLRCSPMKGHSHVYWYRQLPEEGLKFMVYLQKENIIDESGMPKERFSAEFPKEGPSILRIQQVVRGDSAAYFCASSPRSNRGATNEKLFFGSGTQLSVL.

The gene calls are TRBV5-1 and TRBJ1-6, with no clear D. V dropped 0 bases and J dropped 8 bases, with 12 bases sitting between them. The CDR3 extends over 15 amino acids. Per germline, CDR1 SGHRS and CDR2 YFSETQ. For the CDR3, the DNA is TGCGCCAGCAGCTTGGACAGTTCGCGGGATTCACCCCTCCACTTT. Amino acid sequence: CASSLDSSRDSPLHF.

This chain uses TRBV11-2 with TRBJ2-3; TRBD1 agrees at 8 bases. Germline-derived CDR1 and CDR2 are SGHAT and FQNNGV. The CDR3 is 15 residues long. Trimming at V came to 8 bases and at J to 2 bases, leaving 9 bases not matched to a gene. The CDR3 DNA reads TGTGCCAGCGCATGGGGGGACAGGACCACAGATACGCAGTATTTT. Amino acids: CASAWGDRTTDTQYF.

The rearrangement joins TRBV19 to TRBJ1-2; no clear D. The CDR3 length is 14 residues. Germline-derived CDR1 and CDR2 are LNHDA and SQIVND (reference sequence). The V end lost 5 bases, the J end lost 6 bases, and 16 bases lay between the germline ends. The CDR3 loop is CASSLLAGSDGYTF. The CDR3 nucleotides read TGTGCCAGTAGTCTCCTGGCGGGGTCAGATGGCTACACCTTC. Complete variable domain (other parts from reference TRBV19 and TRBJ1-2): DGGITQSPKYLFRKEGQNVTLSCEQNLNHDAMYWYRQDPGQGLRLIYYSQIVNDFQKGDIAEGYSVSREKKESFPLTVTSAQKNPTAFYLCASSLLAGSDGYTFGSGTRLTVV.